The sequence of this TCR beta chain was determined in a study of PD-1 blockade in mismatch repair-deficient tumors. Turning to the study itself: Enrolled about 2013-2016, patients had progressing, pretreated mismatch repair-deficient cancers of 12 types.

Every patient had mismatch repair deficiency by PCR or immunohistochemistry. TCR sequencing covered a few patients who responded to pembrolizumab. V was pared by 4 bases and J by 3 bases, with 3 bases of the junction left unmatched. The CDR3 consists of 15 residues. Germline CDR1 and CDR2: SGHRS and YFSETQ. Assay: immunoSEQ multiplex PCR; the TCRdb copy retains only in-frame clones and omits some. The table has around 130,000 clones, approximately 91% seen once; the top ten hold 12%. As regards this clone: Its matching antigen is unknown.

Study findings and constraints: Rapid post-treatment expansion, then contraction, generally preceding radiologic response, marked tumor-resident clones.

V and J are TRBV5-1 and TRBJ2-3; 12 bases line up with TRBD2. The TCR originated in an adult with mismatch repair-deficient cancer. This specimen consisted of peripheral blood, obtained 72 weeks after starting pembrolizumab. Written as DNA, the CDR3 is TGCGCCAGCAGCGGACTAGCGGGATTGACAGATACGCAGTATTTT. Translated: CASSGLAGLTDTQYF.